This T cell receptor (beta chain) derives from a study of OX40 agonist ivuxolimab in advanced cancers. Across the study: Hepatocellular carcinoma, melanoma, renal cell or head and neck cancer occurred in dose-escalation patients.

CDR1 and CDR2 (germline): SGHNT, YENEEA. Deletions cut 5 bases from V and 4 bases from J, with 6 bases between. The length of the CDR3 is 12 residues. The cohort excluded patients with autoimmune disease history or systemic immunosuppression. Only in-frame clones appear in the TCRdb table, and some are missing; sequencing was by immunoSEQ multiplex PCR. The table records tens of thousands of clones, 75% to 90% of them present only once. This sequence joins TRBV11-3 and TRBJ2-1; a weak D match, TRBD1 (6 bases). The sequence was collected from an adult with an advanced solid tumor such as melanoma, head and neck, liver or kidney cancer. Sequencing was performed on CD4+ or CD8+ T cells sorted from blood, taken in a trial of the OX40 agonist ivuxolimab. For the CDR3, the DNA is TGTGCCAGCAGCCAGGGGTACAATGAGCAGTTCTTC. Protein sequence: CASSQGYNEQFF.